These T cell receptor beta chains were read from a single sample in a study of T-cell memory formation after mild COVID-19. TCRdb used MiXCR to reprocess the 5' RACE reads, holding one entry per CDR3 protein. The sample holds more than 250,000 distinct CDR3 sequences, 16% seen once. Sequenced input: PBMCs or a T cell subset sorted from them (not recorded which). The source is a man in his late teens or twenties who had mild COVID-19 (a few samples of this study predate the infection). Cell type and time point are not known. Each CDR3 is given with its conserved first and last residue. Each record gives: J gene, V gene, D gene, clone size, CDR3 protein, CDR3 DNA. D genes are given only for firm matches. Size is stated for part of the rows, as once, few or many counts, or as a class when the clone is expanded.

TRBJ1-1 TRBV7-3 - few CASRGGGGTNTEAFF TGTGCCAGCAGGGGTGGCGGCGGAACGAACACTGAAGCTTTCTTT
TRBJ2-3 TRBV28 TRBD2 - CASSFRLAGGADTQYF TGTGCCAGCAGTTTTCGGCTAGCGGGAGGGGCAGATACGCAGTATTTT
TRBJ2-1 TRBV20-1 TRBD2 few CSARGTSGFNEQFF TGCAGTGCTAGAGGCACTAGCGGCTTCAATGAGCAGTTCTTC
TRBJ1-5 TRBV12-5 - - CASGSNQPQHF TGTGCTAGTGGTTCCAATCAGCCCCAGCATTTT
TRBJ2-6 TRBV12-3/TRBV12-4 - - CASSFWEWVSSGANVLTF TGTGCCAGCAGTTTTTGGGAGTGGGTCTCAAGTGGGGCCAACGTCCTGACTTTC
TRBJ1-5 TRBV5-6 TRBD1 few CASSLLKETGGHQPQHF TGTGCCAGCAGCTTGTTGAAGGAGACAGGGGGCCATCAGCCCCAGCATTTT
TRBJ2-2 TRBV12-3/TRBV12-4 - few CASSLESGRRTGELFF TGTGCCAGCAGTTTAGAGTCCGGACGGCGCACCGGGGAGCTGTTTTTT
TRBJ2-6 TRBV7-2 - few CASSNRDSGANVLTF TGTGCCAGCAGCAATCGGGACTCTGGGGCCAACGTCCTGACTTTC
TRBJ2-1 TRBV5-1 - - CASTQWRDGDEQFF TGCGCCAGCACCCAATGGAGGGATGGAGATGAGCAGTTCTTC
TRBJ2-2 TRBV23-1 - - CASSQSPSCNTGELFF TGCGCCAGCAGTCAATCTCCTTCTTGTAACACCGGGGAGCTGTTTTTT
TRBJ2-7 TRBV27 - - CASTFRFGIGGEQYF TGTGCCAGCACCTTCCGGTTCGGCATCGGGGGCGAGCAGTACTTC
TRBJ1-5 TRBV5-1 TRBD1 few CASSQTGISNQPQHF TGCGCCAGCAGCCAGACAGGGATTAGCAATCAGCCCCAGCATTTT
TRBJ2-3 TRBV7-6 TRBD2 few CASSLYGGAGDTQYF TGTGCCAGCAGCTTATACGGGGGGGCTGGAGATACGCAGTATTTT
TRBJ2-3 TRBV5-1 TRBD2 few CASVGLAGTDTQYF TGCGCCAGCGTAGGACTAGCGGGCACAGATACGCAGTATTTT
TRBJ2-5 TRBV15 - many CATSRDPLGTQYF TGTGCCACCAGCAGAGATCCCTTGGGGACCCAGTACTTC
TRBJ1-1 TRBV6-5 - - CASSYFLDTLNTEAFF TGTGCCAGCAGTTACTTCCTCGATACTCTGAACACTGAAGCTTTCTTT
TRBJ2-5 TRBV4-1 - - CASSQYQETQYF TGCGCCAGCAGCCAGTACCAAGAGACCCAGTACTTC
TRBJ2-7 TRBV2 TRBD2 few CASRGEGISYEQYF TGTGCCAGCAGGGGGGAGGGTATCTCCTACGAGCAGTACTTC
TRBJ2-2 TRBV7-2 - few CAGGSTGELFF TGTGCCGGGGGATCCACCGGGGAGCTGTTTTTT
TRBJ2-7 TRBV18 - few CASSDRQPLSYEQYF TGTGCCAGCTCAGACAGACAGCCGCTCTCCTACGAGCAGTACTTC
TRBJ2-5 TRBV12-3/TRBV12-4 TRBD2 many CASSPGTSWETQYF TGTGCCAGCAGCCCAGGGACTAGCTGGGAGACCCAGTACTTC
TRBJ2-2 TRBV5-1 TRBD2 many CASSSELAGGLGSAGELFF TGCGCCAGCAGCTCGGAACTAGCGGGGGGACTTGGATCCGCCGGGGAGCTGTTTTTT
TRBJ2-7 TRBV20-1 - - CSARSEPEGQYF TGCAGTGCTAGAAGCGAGCCGGAGGGCCAGTACTTC
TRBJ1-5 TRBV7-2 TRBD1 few CASSFRQGGSNQPQHF TGTGCCAGCAGCTTTCGACAGGGAGGTAGCAATCAGCCCCAGCATTTT
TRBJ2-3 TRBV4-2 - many CASSQGFSGYEDTQYF TGTGCCAGCAGCCAAGGATTCTCCGGTTATGAAGATACGCAGTATTTT
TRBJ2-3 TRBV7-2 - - CASSSKFIDTQYF TGTGCCAGCAGCTCAAAATTCATAGATACGCAGTATTTT
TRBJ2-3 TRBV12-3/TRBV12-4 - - CASSRTAITDTQYF TGTGCCAGCAGCCGGACAGCTATCACAGATACGCAGTATTTT
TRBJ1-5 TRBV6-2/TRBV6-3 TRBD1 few CASSYSRGTANQPQHF TGTGCCAGCAGTTACTCGAGGGGGACAGCAAATCAGCCCCAGCATTTT
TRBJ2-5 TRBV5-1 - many CASSLGGQETQYF TGTGCCAGCAGTTTGGGCGGGCAAGAGACCCAGTACTTC
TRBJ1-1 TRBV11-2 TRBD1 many CASSFTGANTEAFF TGTGCCAGCAGCTTCACAGGGGCGAACACTGAAGCTTTCTTT
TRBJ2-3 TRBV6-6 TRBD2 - CASRTTTSGPDTQYF TGTGCCAGCAGAACTACTACTAGCGGTCCAGATACGCAGTATTTT
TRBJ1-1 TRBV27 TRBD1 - CASSRRQGGSEAFF TGTGCCAGCAGTCGTAGACAGGGCGGTTCTGAAGCTTTCTTT
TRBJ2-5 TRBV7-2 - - CASSRARVQETQYF TGTGCCAGCAGCCGGGCCCGGGTCCAAGAGACCCAGTACTTC
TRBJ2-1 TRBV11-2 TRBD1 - CASSSTGWRSNEQFF TGTGCCAGCAGCTCGACAGGGTGGAGGAGCAATGAGCAGTTCTTC
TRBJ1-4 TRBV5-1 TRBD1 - CASSGTASGEKLFF TGCGCCAGCAGCGGGACAGCCAGCGGTGAAAAACTGTTTTTT
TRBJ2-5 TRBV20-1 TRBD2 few CSVGSGGQETQYF TGCAGTGTGGGTAGCGGGGGCCAAGAGACCCAGTACTTC
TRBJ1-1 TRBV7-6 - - CASSLRGKNTEAFF TGTGCCAGCAGCTTAAGGGGGAAGAACACTGAAGCTTTCTTT
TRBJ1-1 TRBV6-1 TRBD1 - CASSAGTGDLYEAFF TGTGCCAGCAGTGCGGGGACAGGGGACCTCTATGAAGCTTTCTTT
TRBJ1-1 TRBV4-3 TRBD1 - CASSQEIGQTGSTEAFF TGCGCCAGCAGCCAAGAGATAGGCCAGACAGGGAGTACTGAAGCTTTCTTT
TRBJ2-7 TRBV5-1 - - CASSLQGGPYEQYF TGCGCCAGCAGCTTGCAGGGGGGCCCCTACGAGCAGTACTTC
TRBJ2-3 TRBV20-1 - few CSAWTPLSTDTQYF TGCAGTGCTTGGACCCCCTTAAGCACAGATACGCAGTATTTT
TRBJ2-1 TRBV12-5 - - CASGQYSEQFF TGTGCTAGTGGCCAATATAGTGAGCAGTTCTTC
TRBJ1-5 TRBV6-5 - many CASSYSGGSQPQHF TGTGCCAGCAGTTACTCGGGCGGGTCTCAGCCCCAGCATTTT
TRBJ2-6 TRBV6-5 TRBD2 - CASSPWGGSRSGANVLTF TGTGCCAGCAGTCCCTGGGGGGGGTCACGCTCTGGGGCCAACGTCCTGACTTTC
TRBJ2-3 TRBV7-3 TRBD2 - CASSTAGMSTDTQYF TGTGCCAGCAGCACAGCGGGGATGAGCACAGATACGCAGTATTTT
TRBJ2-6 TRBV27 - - CASTERARLTGANVLTF TGTGCCAGCACTGAAAGGGCCCGTTTAACTGGGGCCAACGTCCTGACTTTC
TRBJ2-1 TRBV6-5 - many CASSPGGGNEQFF TGTGCCAGCAGCCCCGGCGGCGGCAATGAGCAGTTCTTC
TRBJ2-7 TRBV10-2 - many CASSAPRLGYEQYF TGCGCCAGCAGTGCCCCCCGTTTGGGTTACGAGCAGTACTTC
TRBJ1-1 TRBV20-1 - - CSAHMGGLQNTEAFF TGCAGTGCCCACATGGGGGGCCTCCAAAACACTGAAGCTTTCTTT
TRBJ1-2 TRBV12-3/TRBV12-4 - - CASGDGYTF TGTGCCAGTGGGGATGGCTACACCTTC